This T cell receptor beta chain was recovered during a study of CD8 T cells in Susac syndrome (dated 2019 in TCRdb). In the study overall: Repertoire sequencing was used to test whether CD8+ T cell activation and differentiation in Susac syndrome was antigen driven. CD8+ T cell repertoire clonality was compared between over 9 healthy donors, roughly 14 Susac syndrome patients and about 15 multiple sclerosis patients.

RNA was extracted using the RNeasy kit, and roughly 0.5 to 1 ug of the RNA was reverse transcribed with random hexamers. TCR beta CDR3 regions were amplified with the immunoSEQ multiplex PCR assay covering 54 Vbeta and 13 Jbeta segments. To correct PCR amplification bias, a synthetic template baseline was used for both primer optimization and computational correction. The study's processing was this. Reads were annotated to V, D and J genes according to IMGT and were analyzed with immunoSEQ Analyzer, with only productive sequences retained. Clonality was calculated as one minus the Shannon entropy normalized by log2 of the number of productive unique sequences. For each patient and control, public and private clones were evaluated among the 100 most prevalent clones. A clone was defined as Susac-specific if it was absent from the healthy and MS cohorts, from roughly 990 published viral clones and from other ImmuneACCESS disease sequences. Using fastp at Q25 and MiXCR, TCRdb reprocessed the public reads and kept productive beta chains. Every distinct CDR3 protein forms one entry, paired with its most common genes and DNA. TCRdb's processing, not the study's, gives the V and J calls here. The sample table shows roughly 200,000 distinct CDR3 sequences, and 85% to 95% are seen once. About 0.15% of the sample lies in the top ten.

CDR1 SEHNR and CDR2 FQNEAQ were looked up in the germline V gene (reference sequence). V and J are truncated by 3 bases and 2 bases respectively, leaving an intervening sequence of 5 bases. Measured from the cysteine to the phenylalanine, the CDR3 is 12 residues long. The DNA shown is the 36-base CDR3, in frame from base 1. Peripheral blood CD8+ and CD4+ T cells from healthy donors, Susac syndrome patients and multiple sclerosis patients were profiled by high-throughput TCR beta sequencing. Multiple sclerosis controls were treatment-naive patients with stable or active relapsing-remitting disease fulfilling revised McDonald criteria. Bulk CD8+ and CD4+ T cells were purified by magnetic negative isolation, whereas CD8+ TEMRA cells were enriched by FACS. Blood was collected in EDTA tubes and processed within 24 hours, with PBMCs isolated through density gradient centrifugation. PBMCs intended for TCR sequencing were cryopreserved in liquid nitrogen and were subsequently thawed in a 37 degrees C water bath. A purity of at least 90% was achieved for sorted or isolated CD4+, CD8+ and CD8+ TEMRA cells.

On the study overall, not on this receptor specifically: The number of individuals in the TCR sequencing and HLA analysis was recognized as being relatively small.

Points on this clonotype: The specificity of this receptor is unknown. One base away there is no much larger clone; base qualities are not given.

The rearrangement joined TRBV7-9 to TRBJ2-7; too little of a D gene remains to name it. The sample comprised CD8+ T cells from PBMCs. This receptor was taken from a human donor with multiple sclerosis. CDR3 sequence: CASSLTPYEQYF. The DNA sequence is given as TGTGCCAGCAGCTTGACACCCTACGAGCAGTACTTC. The entire variable domain, with the stretches around the CDR3 drawn from the reference TRBV7-9 and TRBJ2-7 proteins, is DTGVSQNPRHKITKRGQNVTFRCDPISEHNRLYWYRQTLGQGPEFLTYFQNEAQLEKSRLLSDRFSAERPKGSFSTLEIQRTEQGDSAMYLCASSLTPYEQYFGPGTRLTVT.